This T cell receptor beta chain derives from a study of shared clonotypes between healthy human individuals. CD45RO-negative, CCR7-positively selected cells formed the naive CD8 fraction, excluding terminally differentiated effector memory CD45RA+ cells. Germline CDR1 reads GTSNPN; CDR2 reads SVGIG (reference sequence). The V gene lost 1 base and the J gene lost 1 base, with 4 bases spanning the gap. This CDR3 region has 12 residues. The data were produced by immunoSEQ multiplex PCR, yet TCRdb's version contains in-frame clones alone and is incomplete. There are around 620,000 clones in the sample; approximately 95% occur only once, and around 0.11% lies in the top ten. This clone was seen just once.

The rearrangement joins TRBV30 to TRBJ1-1; no firm D call. Sequencing used naive CD8+ T cells sorted from blood. The receptor was isolated from a woman in her 30s in good health. This CDR3 reads CAWSETNTEAFF. The CDR3 DNA follows: TGTGCCTGGAGTGAGACGAACACTGAAGCTTTCTTT.